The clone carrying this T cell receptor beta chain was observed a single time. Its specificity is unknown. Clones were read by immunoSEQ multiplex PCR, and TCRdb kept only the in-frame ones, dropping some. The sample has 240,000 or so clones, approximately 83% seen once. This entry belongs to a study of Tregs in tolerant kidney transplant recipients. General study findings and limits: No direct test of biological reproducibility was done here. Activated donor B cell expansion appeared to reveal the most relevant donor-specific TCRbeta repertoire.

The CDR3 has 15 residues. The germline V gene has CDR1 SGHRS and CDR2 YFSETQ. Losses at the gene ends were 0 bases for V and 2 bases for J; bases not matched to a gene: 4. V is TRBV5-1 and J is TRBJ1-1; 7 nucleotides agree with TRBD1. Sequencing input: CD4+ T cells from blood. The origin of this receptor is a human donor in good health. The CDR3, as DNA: TGCGCCAGCAGCTTGGTGGCAGGGGGAAACACTGAAGCTTTCTTT. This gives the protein CASSLVAGGNTEAFF.